The sequence of this T cell receptor beta chain was determined in a study of CD8+ T cells in alopecia areata. Germline loops: CDR1 SQVTM, CDR2 ANQGSEA. The CDR3 spans 13 residues. V lost 4 bases and J lost 5; bases outside the gene matches: 5. For this clone: What it binds is not known.

Study findings and constraints: Lesional scalp, notably in alopecia totalis/universalis, had clonality above that of normal scalp.

Extracted RNA was reverse transcribed into cDNA, the sequencing template. TCRdb keeps only in-frame clones here, not all; method: immunoSEQ multiplex PCR. The data show over 250,000 clones, 60% seen once. Described treatment: oral pan-JAK inhibitor, 5-10 mg twice daily. The source is a human donor with alopecia areata. The chain is built from TRBV29-1 and TRBJ2-5; 9 bases map to TRBD1. Sequenced here: CD4+ T cells sorted from blood, sampled around week 52, from a patient treated with tofacitinib. CDR3 amino acids: CSVGDRVRETQYF. CDR3 DNA sequence: TGCAGCGTTGGGGACAGGGTTAGGGAGACCCAGTACTTC.